This T cell receptor (beta chain) was sequenced during a study of T cell responses to AZD1222 COVID-19 vaccine. General study points: Baseline serology detected seropositivity in only six or seven AZD1222 recipients. Breadth and depth of Spike-specific TCRs rose after two AZD1222 doses. Nearly half of the spike-specific TCRs reportedly recognize variant regions that carry no mutations. The donor cohort was predominantly white British with a female majority, and clonal diversity may have been underestimated.

For this clone: Its antigen remains unidentified.

After removal of 1 base from V and 3 bases from J, the junction contained 6 bases not matched to a gene. The CDR3 is 15 residues long. The germline gives CDR1 SQVTM, CDR2 ANQGSEA. Here immunoSEQ multiplex PCR was the method, and the copy in TCRdb shows in-frame clones only, minus some. This sample has about 120,000 clones, with about 92% found just once. Source: peripheral blood, taken on day 0 of AZD1222 vaccination. The TCR originated in an adult in good health. This sequence joins TRBV29-1 and TRBJ2-3; 8 bases are shared with TRBD2. The CDR3 DNA sequence: TGCAGCGTTGAAGTGGCTAGCGGGTTTACAGATACGCAGTATTTT. It is translated as CSVEVASGFTDTQYF.